This note documents a single TCR beta chain sequence. The sample originates from a study of technical replicates of blood from several donors. This table comes from immunoSEQ multiplex PCR, and its TCRdb copy is limited to in-frame clones, with some not included. Among fewer than 80,000 clones listed, just under 90% were seen once. Deletions cut 4 bases from V and 9 bases from J, with 15 bases between. Germline CDR1 and CDR2: MNHGY and SAAAGT. CDR3 length: 14 amino acids. V gene TRBV6-8 combines with J gene TRBJ2-2, with D maybe TRBD1 (6 bases). This TCR was recovered from a human donor in good health. Some clones in this sample may be carry-over from other donors' samples. The source material was PBMCs. CDR3 loop: CASSSLTGIRELFF. As DNA, the CDR3 is TGTGCCAGCAGTTCCTTAACAGGGATCCGGGAGCTGTTTTTT.